Each of the 21 T cell receptor beta chains below was sequenced from the same sample in a study of blood T cell repertoires in COVID-19 (TCRdb year 2020). Libraries were constructed by the immunoSEQ multiplex PCR assay. TCRdb stores this immuneACCESS table with in-frame sequences only. Part of the clones is absent; in the studies checked, under half of the shortfall reflects unresolved V genes, and no reason is known for the rest. Counted in this sample were about 110,000 clones; roughly nine tenths of them appeared once. The top ten hold 4% to 6% of the sample. Sample: peripheral blood. Receptors were obtained from a man in his forties or fifties with active or convalescent COVID-19.

The chain has TRBV2 and TRBJ2-1; tentatively, D is TRBD2 (5 bases). The CDR3 totals 13 residues. Germline CDR1 is SNHLY and CDR2 is FYNNEI. With 9 bases removed from V and 8 bases from J, the gap between germline ends came to 17 bases. CDR3 in amino acids: CASLRDDGDEQFF. The DNA for the CDR3 is TGTGCCAGTTTGCGAGACGACGGGGATGAGCAGTTCTTC.

In nucleotides, the CDR3 is TGTGCCAGCGGTTCGGAGCTCCGGTCCTACAATGAGCAGTTCTTC. Translated, it gives CASGSELRSYNEQFF. This rearrangement joins TRBV7-9 to TRBJ2-1; D is unclear. The germline V gene has CDR1 SEHNR and CDR2 FQNEAQ (reference sequence). CDR3 length equals 15 residues. Trimming removed 8 bases from V and 1 base from J, with 15 bases in between.

This chain's CDR3 is CASSRDTIPNSPLHF. CDR3 sequence (DNA): TGTGCCAGCAGCCGGGACACCATTCCGAATTCACCCCTCCACTTT. This chain uses TRBV6-5 with TRBJ1-6, with TRBD1 as a possible D gene (6 bases). Looked up from germline, CDR1 is MNHEY and CDR2 is SVGAGI. There are 15 residues in the CDR3. Trimming stripped 6 bases from V and 7 bases from J, with 16 bases between.

This rearrangement joins TRBV19 to TRBJ2-5; unclear D gene. Trimming cost V 4 bases and J 7 bases, with 10 bases left between them. The CDR3 covers 12 residues. Germline V gives CDR1 LNHDA, CDR2 SQIVND (reference sequence). For the CDR3, the DNA is TGTGCCAGTAGTAAGACGTCGGGGACCCAGTACTTC. It yields the protein CASSKTSGTQYF.

This chain joins TRBV4-2 and TRBJ1-5, with D possibly matching TRBD1 (5 bases). This CDR3 region has 16 residues. CDR1 is LGHNA and CDR2 is YNFKEQ in the germline V gene. Trimming removed 1 base from V and 5 bases from J, with 15 bases in between. CDR3 residues: CASSQGGPEGHQPQHF. DNA for the CDR3: TGTGCCAGCAGCCAAGGAGGACCGGAGGGGCATCAGCCCCAGCATTTT.

V and J are TRBV28 and TRBJ1-1; TRBD1 agrees at 8 bases. This CDR3 has 14 residues. CDR1 is MDHEN and CDR2 is SYDVKM in the germline V gene. V shed 2 bases and J 5 bases; nucleotides not matched to a gene: 4. The CDR3 region has the DNA TGTGCCAGCAGTTTACAGGGGGCGAGGACTGAAGCTTTCTTT. This codes for CASSLQGARTEAFF.

The chain combines TRBV5-6 with TRBJ2-7, with D hard to call. The CDR3 loop spans 14 amino acids. Trimming took off 3 bases at V and 2 bases at J, with 12 bases between the two ends. Germline CDR1 is SGHDT and CDR2 is YYEEEE. DNA for the CDR3: TGTGCCAGCAGCTACCAGACGGGTACCTACGAGCAGTACTTC. Its protein product is CASSYQTGTYEQYF.

V and J are TRBV6-5 and TRBJ2-5, with D maybe TRBD1 (5 bases). The CDR3 contains 13 residues. V lost 6 bases and J 5 bases, leaving 13 bases between the germline ends. Germline assignment: CDR1 MNHEY and CDR2 SVGAGI. The CDR3, as DNA: TGTGCCAGCAGCGCCCGCCAGGGCGAGACCCAGTACTTC. Its translation: CASSARQGETQYF.

V usage is TRBV15 and J usage is TRBJ2-7; possibly TRBD1 for D (5 bases). V lost 0 bases and J 4 bases, leaving 10 bases between the germline ends. This CDR3 has 14 residues. CDR1 and CDR2 (germline): LNHNV, YYDKDF (reference sequence). CDR3 sequence: CATSRDRTLYEQYF. DNA of the CDR3: TGTGCCACCAGCAGAGATCGGACACTTTACGAGCAGTACTTC.

This chain connects TRBV2 to TRBJ2-7; no clear D gene. Germline assignment: CDR1 SNHLY and CDR2 FYNNEI. V lost 4 bases, J lost 3 bases, and 7 bases lay in between. The CDR3 is 12 residues long. The CDR3 here is CASSVTSYEQYF. The CDR3 nucleotides are TGTGCCAGCAGTGTAACAAGCTACGAGCAGTACTTC.

The chain is built from TRBV11-2 and TRBJ1-1; a possible D gene is TRBD1 (5 bases). From germline, CDR1 is SGHAT and CDR2 FQNNGV. The CDR3 has 14 amino acids. Trimming took 5 bases from V and 6 from J, leaving 16 bases between them. The CDR3 reads CASSPLSGKAEAFF. CDR3 DNA sequence: TGTGCCAGCAGCCCATTGTCAGGGAAGGCTGAAGCTTTCTTT.

This chain connects TRBV5-4 to TRBJ2-5; no firm D call. This CDR3 comprises 11 residues. V lost 9 bases and J 2 bases, leaving 8 bases between the germline ends. Germline V gives CDR1 SGHNT, CDR2 YYREEE (reference sequence). The CDR3 sequence: CAMSQQETQYF. The CDR3 bases are TGTGCCATGTCCCAACAAGAGACCCAGTACTTC.

This clone was observed once. The chain is built from TRBV6-4 and TRBJ2-1, with 10 bases that match TRBD2. J was trimmed by 0 bases and V by 5 bases; bases with no gene match: 7. This CDR3 is 17 amino acids long. Per germline, CDR1 MRHNA and CDR2 SNTAGT. In nucleotides, the CDR3 is TGTGCCAGCAGTCAACTAGCGGGGCCCAGCTCCTACAATGAGCAGTTCTTC. Encoded protein: CASSQLAGPSSYNEQFF.

V gene TRBV28 combines with J gene TRBJ2-5, with 14 nucleotides matching TRBD2. Germline lookup yields CDR1 MDHEN and CDR2 SYDVKM. V trimming: 5 bases; J trimming: 5 bases; junction bases outside the gene matches: 7. The CDR3 contains 16 residues. The CDR3 sequence is CASSARLAGGRETQYF. CDR3 in DNA: TGTGCCAGCAGTGCCCGACTAGCGGGAGGGCGGGAGACCCAGTACTTC.

V usage is TRBV4-1 and J usage is TRBJ1-5; D perhaps matches TRBD1 (5 bases). Trimming took 0 bases from V and 3 from J, leaving 9 bases between them. Germline V CDR1 and CDR2: MGHRA, YSYEKL. The CDR3 length is 15 residues. The CDR3, as DNA: TGCGCCAGCAGCCAAGATCGGGGGTTCAATCAGCCCCAGCATTTT. Translating gives CASSQDRGFNQPQHF.

V usage is TRBV28 and J usage is TRBJ1-5; D may be TRBD1 (5 bases). The CDR3 sequence is 14 residues long. Trimming stripped 4 bases from V and 7 bases from J, with 14 bases between. Per germline, CDR1 MDHEN and CDR2 SYDVKM. The CDR3 region has the DNA TGTGCCAGCAGTTCCCAGGGAGGTGGACAGCCCCAGCATTTT. Its translation is CASSSQGGGQPQHF.

The chain joins TRBV6-2 or TRBV6-3 to TRBJ2-1; a weak D match, TRBD1 (7 bases). V was trimmed by 5 bases and J by 7 bases, leaving 15 bases between them. Germline CDR1 and CDR2: MNHEY and SVGEGT. This CDR3 is built from 14 residues. The CDR3 DNA reads as TGTGCCAGCAGTACTCCGGCAGGGGGGAATGAGCAGTTCTTC. This codes for CASSTPAGGNEQFF.

V gene TRBV7-2 combines with J gene TRBJ2-1; 7 positions match TRBD2. The CDR3 contains 15 residues. Germline-derived CDR1 and CDR2 are SGHTA and FQGNSA. Germline trimming cut 1 base from V and 4 bases from J; bases unmatched to any gene: 4. The CDR3 DNA is TGTGCCAGCAGCTTAGGGGCTAGCGGTTACAATGAGCAGTTCTTC. Residues: CASSLGASGYNEQFF.

The chain recombines TRBV6-5 with TRBJ1-4; 10 bases are a match to TRBD1. The V gene end was trimmed by 8 bases and the J gene end by 6 bases; junction bases not matched to a gene: 9. Per the germline V gene, CDR1 is MNHEY and CDR2 is SVGAGI. This CDR3 comprises 15 residues. In DNA form, the CDR3 reads TGTGCCAGCGGCAGGTTGGACAGGGGGGATGAAAAACTGTTTTTT. It is translated as CASGRLDRGDEKLFF.

This sequence joins TRBV5-1 and TRBJ2-1; D not certain. V was clipped by 3 bases and J by 9 bases, with 7 bases between them. The CDR3 length is 11 residues. Germline V gene sequence: CDR1 SGHRS, CDR2 YFSETQ. CDR3 coding DNA: TGCGCCAGCAGCTCTCTACGTGAGCAGTTCTTC. Protein product: CASSSLREQFF. Complete variable domain (other parts from reference TRBV5-1 and TRBJ2-1): KAGVTQTPRYLIKTRGQQVTLSCSPISGHRSVSWYQQTPGQGLQFLFEYFSETQRNKGNFPGRFSGRQFSNSRSEMNVSTLELGDSALYLCASSSLREQFFGPGTRLTVL.

The rearrangement joins TRBV6-6 to TRBJ1-2; 8 bases align to TRBD1. V was clipped by 6 bases and J by 3 bases; unmatched bases: 15. The length of the CDR3 is 17 residues. Germline CDR1 and CDR2: MNHNY and SVGAGI (reference sequence). CDR3 region: CASSRGTTGESHYGYTF. As DNA, the CDR3 is TGTGCCAGCAGCCGAGGGACGACAGGGGAGAGTCACTATGGCTACACCTTC.